This T cell receptor beta chain was found in a study of PD-L1 blockade in urothelial cancer. The time point is: pretreatment peripheral blood. Repertoires were generated with immunoSEQ multiplex PCR, while TCRdb's copy carries only in-frame clones and drops some. The sample lists 55,000 to 80,000 clones, 70% to 90% occurring once. CDR1 MGHRA and CDR2 YSYEKL come from the germline V gene. The V gene lost 4 bases and the J gene lost 2 bases, with 15 bases spanning the gap. This CDR3 contains 15 residues. The rearrangement links TRBV4-1 to TRBJ2-7; D not certain. This specimen was PBMCs, taken around atezolizumab (anti-PD-L1) treatment. This TCR came from a man between 60 and 75 years old with urothelial cancer. The CDR3 reads CASSLTLASAYEQYF. In DNA, the CDR3 is TGCGCCAGCAGCCTGACTTTGGCGAGCGCCTACGAGCAGTACTTC.